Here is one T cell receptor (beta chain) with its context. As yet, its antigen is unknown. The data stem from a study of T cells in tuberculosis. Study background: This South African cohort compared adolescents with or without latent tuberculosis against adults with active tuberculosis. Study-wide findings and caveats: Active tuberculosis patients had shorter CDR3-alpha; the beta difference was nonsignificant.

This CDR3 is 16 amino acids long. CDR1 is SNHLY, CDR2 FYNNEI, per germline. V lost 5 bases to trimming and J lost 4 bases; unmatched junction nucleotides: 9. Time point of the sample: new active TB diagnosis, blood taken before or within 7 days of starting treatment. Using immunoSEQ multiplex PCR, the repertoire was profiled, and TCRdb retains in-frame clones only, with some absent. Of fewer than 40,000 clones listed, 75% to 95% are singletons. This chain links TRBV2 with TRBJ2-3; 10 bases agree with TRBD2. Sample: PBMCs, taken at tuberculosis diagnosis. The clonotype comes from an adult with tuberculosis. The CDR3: CASSLRTSGPADTQYF. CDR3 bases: TGTGCCAGCAGTCTCCGGACTAGCGGCCCCGCAGATACGCAGTATTTT.